The rows below give T cell receptor beta chains drawn from one sample of a study of T cells in Graves' hyperthyroidism and ophthalmopathy. Each CDR3 protein gets one entry after TCRdb re-called the multiplex PCR reads with MiXCR. The sample yields roughly 330,000 distinct CDR3 sequences, roughly 15% seen once. Sequencing used blood. These receptors all come from a man under 40 with Graves' hyperthyroidism. CDR3s include the opening cysteine and the closing phenylalanine or tryptophan. The order of the fields is clone size, J gene, D gene, V gene, CDR3 DNA, CDR3 protein. D genes are given only for firm matches. Not all rows give a size; the values are once, few, many and, for expanded clones, a class.

>many|TRBJ2-7|.|TRBV6-1
TGTGCCAGCACTTCCGGGACCACTTCCTACGAGCAGTACTTC
CASTSGTTSYEQYF
>many|TRBJ2-7|.|TRBV7-2
TGTGCCAGCAGCTCCTTCAGAGGGGGCGAGCAGTACTTC
CASSSFRGGEQYF
>.|TRBJ2-3|.|TRBV5-1
TGCGCCAGCAGCTCACTGGGTCGGGTCAAAGTGGGCACAGATACGCAGTATTTT
CASSSLGRVKVGTDTQYF
>.|TRBJ2-3|.|TRBV3-1
TGTGCCAGCAGCCAAGTGGCTAGTCGGTCAGATACGCAGTATTTT
CASSQVASRSDTQYF
>.|TRBJ1-1|TRBD1|TRBV6-5
TGTGCCAGCAGATACAGGGGGGGATACACTGAAGCTTTCTTT
CASRYRGGYTEAFF
>few|TRBJ2-1|TRBD2|TRBV7-9
TGTGCCAGCAGCTTCCCTAGCGGGAGATTGTATGAGCAGTTCTTC
CASSFPSGRLYEQFF
>many|TRBJ2-3|.|TRBV12-3/TRBV12-4
TGTGCCAGCCGACCCTTCGCCGATACGCAGTATTTT
CASRPFADTQYF
>many|TRBJ2-3|.|TRBV7-8
TGTGCCAGCAGCTCGTACCTTGTCACAGATACGCAGTATTTT
CASSSYLVTDTQYF
>few|TRBJ2-3|TRBD2|TRBV5-5
TGTGCCAGCAGCTTGGGACTTAGCGGGTACACAGATACGCAGTATTTT
CASSLGLSGYTDTQYF
>many|TRBJ1-1|.|TRBV30
TGTGCCTGGAGTCACAGGAGTGAAGCTTTCTTT
CAWSHRSEAFF
>many|TRBJ2-7|TRBD1|TRBV20-1
TGCAGTCCAAAAGGACAGGGCATCTACGAGCAGTACTTC
CSPKGQGIYEQYF
>few|TRBJ2-7|.|TRBV5-8
TGTGCCAGCAGCTTGGACCTCGGCAGGGGACACGAGCAGTACTTC
CASSLDLGRGHEQYF
>many|TRBJ2-1|TRBD2|TRBV5-1
TGCGCCAGCAGCATACGGACTAGCGGGAGAACCAATGAGCAGTTCTTC
CASSIRTSGRTNEQFF
>few|TRBJ2-7|TRBD1|TRBV10-3
TGTGCCATCAGGGACAGGGTTAACGAGCAGTACTTC
CAIRDRVNEQYF
>many|TRBJ1-1|TRBD1|TRBV12-3/TRBV12-4
TGTGCCAGCAGTCGGGACAGGGAAACTGAAGCTTTCTTT
CASSRDRETEAFF
>many|TRBJ2-3|.|TRBV28
TGTGCCACCCGAAGGGGGGCGGCCACAGATACGCAGTATTTT
CATRRGAATDTQYF
>many|TRBJ2-5|.|TRBV11-2
TGTGCCAGCAGTCCCCTAGCGAAAAGGGGCCAGTACTTC
CASSPLAKRGQYF
>many|TRBJ2-5|TRBD2|TRBV11-3
TGTGCCAGCAGCTCCTCCGGGACTAGCGGGACTCAAGAGACCCAGTACTTC
CASSSSGTSGTQETQYF
>.|TRBJ1-5|TRBD1|TRBV7-2
TGTGCCAGCAGCTTTGGAGGACAGGGATCCAATCAGCCCCAGCATTTT
CASSFGGQGSNQPQHF
>few|TRBJ2-2|TRBD2|TRBV5-6
TGTGCCAGCAGCTTGGAAAGCGGGAGAGACACCGGGGAGCTATTTTTT
CASSLESGRDTGELFF
>many|TRBJ2-7|TRBD2|TRBV11-3
TGTGCCAGCAGGCCACTTGCGGGAGCCTACGAGCAGTACTTC
CASRPLAGAYEQYF
>many|TRBJ2-3|.|TRBV7-3
TGTGCCAGCAGCCAAGACTACACAGATACGCAGTATTTT
CASSQDYTDTQYF
>many|TRBJ1-2|.|TRBV12-5
TGTGCTAGTGGTTTGGTTACGACTAACTATGGCTACACCTTC
CASGLVTTNYGYTF
>many|TRBJ2-7|.|TRBV6-2/TRBV6-3
TGTGCCAGCGGCCATCGCTACGAGCAGTACTTC
CASGHRYEQYF
>few|TRBJ1-2|.|TRBV24-1
TGTGCCACCAGTGATTTGGATCTTGCGAGCGGCTACACCTTC
CATSDLDLASGYTF
>many|TRBJ2-1|TRBD2|TRBV30
TGTGCCTGGAGTCCCGGGACTAGCGGGAAGAATGAGCAGTTCTTC
CAWSPGTSGKNEQFF
>.|TRBJ2-7|TRBD2|TRBV20-1
TGCAGTGCGAGAGCGGGAGGTTCCTACGAGCAGTACTTC
CSARAGGSYEQYF
>many|TRBJ2-1|TRBD2|TRBV5-1
TGCGCCAGCAGCCGGACTAGCGGGAACAGTGTGCAGTTCTTC
CASSRTSGNSVQFF
>many|TRBJ2-5|.|TRBV12-3/TRBV12-4
TGTGCCAGCAATAGAGCGACCCCGTTGGAGACCCAGTACTTC
CASNRATPLETQYF
>.|TRBJ2-1|TRBD2|TRBV5-1
TGCGCCAGCAGCCCCCTTCTCCTAGCGGGAGGGGGGAATGAGCAGTTCTTC
CASSPLLLAGGGNEQFF
>many|TRBJ2-1|.|TRBV5-1
TGCGCCAGCAGCTGGGGCGCGCACGCCACTGAGCAGTTCTTC
CASSWGAHATEQFF
>few|TRBJ2-1|.|TRBV5-4
TGTGCCAGCAGCTTCAAAGGGGATGAGCAGTTCTTC
CASSFKGDEQFF
>once|TRBJ2-1|TRBD1|TRBV28
TGTGCCAGCAGTTCGGGCAGGGGGCGCAGGGCGAATGAGCAGTTCTTC
CASSSGRGRRANEQFF
>.|TRBJ1-1|.|TRBV12-3/TRBV12-4
TGTGCCAGCAGTTTAGGAGGGGACGGCACTGAAGCTTTCTTT
CASSLGGDGTEAFF
>few|TRBJ2-7|.|TRBV2
TGCGCATGGGCCGGGACCGGGGCCTACGAGCAGTACTTC
CAWAGTGAYEQYF
>.|TRBJ2-5|.|TRBV4-1
TGCGCCAGCAGCCAAGGGTATGCGTTCTCTAGGGTGTTGCAGACCCAGTACTTC
CASSQGYAFSRVLQTQYF
>.|TRBJ2-3|.|TRBV10-3
TGTGCCATCAGCGAGGAGGGCCTACAATACGCGCAGTATTTT
CAISEEGLQYAQYF
>.|TRBJ2-3|TRBD2|TRBV9
TGTGCCAGCAGCGTAGACAGCGGGAGTGTAGATACGCAGTATTTT
CASSVDSGSVDTQYF
>many|TRBJ2-2|.|TRBV18
TGTGCCAGCTCACCACAGTCCCGTTCGAACACCGGGGAGCTGTTTTTT
CASSPQSRSNTGELFF
>few|TRBJ1-1|.|TRBV6-1
TGTGCCAGCAGCCAGGAGATGAACACTGAAGCTTTCTTT
CASSQEMNTEAFF
>many|TRBJ2-1|TRBD2|TRBV5-8
TGTGCCAGCAGCTGGGCGGGAGAAGTAAATGAGCAGTTCTTC
CASSWAGEVNEQFF
>many|TRBJ2-3|.|TRBV11-2
TGTGCCAGCGCCCTACAGTCAGATACGCAGTATTTT
CASALQSDTQYF
>many|TRBJ1-3|.|TRBV11-2
TGTGCCAGCAGGGCACGGGCAGGCGCTGTCTCTGGAAACACCATATATTTT
CASRARAGAVSGNTIYF
>.|TRBJ2-1|TRBD1|TRBV7-9
TGTGCCAGCAGCGCACCCGGGACAGGGTCGTCATTAGGGTTGGACAGTGAGCAGTTCTTC
CASSAPGTGSSLGLDSEQFF
>many|TRBJ2-1|TRBD2|TRBV11-2
TGTGCCAGCAGCTTATATAGCGGGAGAAGCTATGAGCAGTTCTTC
CASSLYSGRSYEQFF
>few|TRBJ1-5|.|TRBV28
TGTGCCAGCAGTTTCCTACTTCGGCTAGGGGCGGGCAATCAGCCCCAGCATTTT
CASSFLLRLGAGNQPQHF
>many|TRBJ2-1|TRBD1|TRBV7-9
TGTGCCAGCAGCCGGGACAGGGAAACTGAGCAGTTCTTC
CASSRDRETEQFF
>.|TRBJ2-1|.|TRBV13
TGTGCCAGCAGCTTAAGGATTTCGGAGAATGAGCAGTTCTTC
CASSLRISENEQFF
>many|TRBJ2-1|TRBD2|TRBV11-2
TGTGCCAGCAGCTTTGGGGACTACTCCTACAATGAGCAGTTCTTC
CASSFGDYSYNEQFF
>.|TRBJ2-7|.|TRBV6-5
TGTGCCAGCAGTTTCCCGCCTGGTGCGAATACCTACGAGCAGTACTTC
CASSFPPGANTYEQYF